This T cell receptor (beta chain) was captured by sequencing in a study of OX40 agonist ivuxolimab in advanced cancers. V was clipped by 2 bases and J by 3 bases, with 10 bases between them. Germline V lookup: CDR1 SGHTA, CDR2 FQGTGA. This CDR3 region has 14 residues. Libraries were prepared by immunoSEQ multiplex PCR; TCRdb keeps only in-frame clonotypes and omits some of them. The sample contains 57,000 or so clones, about 89% of which appear only once. The chain recombines TRBV7-3 with TRBJ2-5, with D maybe TRBD2 (6 bases). The sample in question was CD4+ or CD8+ T cells sorted from blood, obtained in a trial of the OX40 agonist ivuxolimab. The clonotype comes from an adult with an advanced solid tumor such as melanoma, head and neck, liver or kidney cancer. The CDR3 loop is CASSLQSSEETQYF. In DNA, the CDR3 is TGTGCCAGCAGCTTACAGTCTAGCGAAGAGACCCAGTACTTC.